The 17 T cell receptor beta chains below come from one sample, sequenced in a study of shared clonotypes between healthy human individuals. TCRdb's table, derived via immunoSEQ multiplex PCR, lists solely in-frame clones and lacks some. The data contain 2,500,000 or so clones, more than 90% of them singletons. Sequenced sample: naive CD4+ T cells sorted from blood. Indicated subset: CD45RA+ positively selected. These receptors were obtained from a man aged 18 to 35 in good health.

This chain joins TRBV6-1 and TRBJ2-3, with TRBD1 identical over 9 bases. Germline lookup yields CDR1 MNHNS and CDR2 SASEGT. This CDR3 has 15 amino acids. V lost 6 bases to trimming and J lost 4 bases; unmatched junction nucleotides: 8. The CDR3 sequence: CASRTNTGGSDTQYF. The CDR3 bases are TGTGCCAGCAGAACAAACACAGGGGGCTCAGATACGCAGTATTTT.

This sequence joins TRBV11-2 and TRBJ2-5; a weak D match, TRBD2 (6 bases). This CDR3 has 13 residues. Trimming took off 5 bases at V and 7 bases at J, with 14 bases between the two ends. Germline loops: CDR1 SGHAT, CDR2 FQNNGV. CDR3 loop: CASSQLAGGTQYF. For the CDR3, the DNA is TGTGCCAGCAGCCAACTAGCTGGCGGGACCCAGTACTTC.

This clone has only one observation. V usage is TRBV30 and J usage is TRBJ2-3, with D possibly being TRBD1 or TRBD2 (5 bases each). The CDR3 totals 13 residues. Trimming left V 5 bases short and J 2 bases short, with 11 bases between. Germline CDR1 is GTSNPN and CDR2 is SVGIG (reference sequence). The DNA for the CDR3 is TGTGCCTGGTCCAGGGAGCTCACAGATACGCAGTATTTT. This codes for CAWSRELTDTQYF.

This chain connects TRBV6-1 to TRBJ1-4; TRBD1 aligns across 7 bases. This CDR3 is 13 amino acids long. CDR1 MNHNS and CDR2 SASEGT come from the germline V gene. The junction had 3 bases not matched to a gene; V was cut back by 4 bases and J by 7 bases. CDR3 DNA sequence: TGTGCCAGCAGTGGACAGGGTCTTGAAAAACTGTTTTTT. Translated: CASSGQGLEKLFF.

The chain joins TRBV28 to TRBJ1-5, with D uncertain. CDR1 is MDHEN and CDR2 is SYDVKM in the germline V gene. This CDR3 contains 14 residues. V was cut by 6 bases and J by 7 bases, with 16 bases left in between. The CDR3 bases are TGTGCCAGCAGCACTCCTAGGGTCGGGCAGCCCCAGCATTTT. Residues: CASSTPRVGQPQHF.

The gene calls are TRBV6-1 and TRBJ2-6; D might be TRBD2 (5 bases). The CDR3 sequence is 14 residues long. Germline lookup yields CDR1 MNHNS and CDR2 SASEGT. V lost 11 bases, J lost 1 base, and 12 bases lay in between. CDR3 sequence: CAGKSGSGANVLTF. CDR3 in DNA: TGTGCCGGAAAATCGGGATCTGGGGCCAACGTCCTGACTTTC.

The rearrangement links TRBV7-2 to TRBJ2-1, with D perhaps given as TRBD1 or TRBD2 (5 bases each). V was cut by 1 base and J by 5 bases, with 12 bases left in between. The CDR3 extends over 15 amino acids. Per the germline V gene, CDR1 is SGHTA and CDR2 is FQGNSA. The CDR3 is CASSLDSGSHNEQFF. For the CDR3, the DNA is TGTGCCAGCAGCTTAGATTCAGGGAGCCACAATGAGCAGTTCTTC.

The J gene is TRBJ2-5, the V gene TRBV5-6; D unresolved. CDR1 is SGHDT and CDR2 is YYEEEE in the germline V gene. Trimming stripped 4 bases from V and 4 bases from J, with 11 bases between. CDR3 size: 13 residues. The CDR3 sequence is CASSLNKGETQYF. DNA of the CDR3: TGTGCCAGCAGCCTCAACAAAGGAGAGACCCAGTACTTC. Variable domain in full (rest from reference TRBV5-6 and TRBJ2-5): DAGVTQSPTHLIKTRGQQVTLRCSPKSGHDTVSWYQQALGQGPQFIFQYYEEEERQRGNFPDRFSGHQFPNYSSELNVNALLLGDSALYLCASSLNKGETQYFGPGTRLLVL.

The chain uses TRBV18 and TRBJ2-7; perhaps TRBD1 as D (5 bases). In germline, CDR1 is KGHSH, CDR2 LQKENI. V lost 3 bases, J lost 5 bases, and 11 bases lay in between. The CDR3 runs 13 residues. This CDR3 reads CASSPQGAHEQYF. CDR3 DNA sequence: TGTGCCAGCTCACCTCAGGGCGCCCACGAGCAGTACTTC.

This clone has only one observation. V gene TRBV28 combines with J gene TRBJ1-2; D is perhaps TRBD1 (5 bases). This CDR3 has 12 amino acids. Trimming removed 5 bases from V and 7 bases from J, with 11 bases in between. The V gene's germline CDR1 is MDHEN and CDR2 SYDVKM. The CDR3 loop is CASSLGEVGYTF. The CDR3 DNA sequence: TGTGCCAGCAGTCTAGGGGAAGTTGGCTACACCTTC.

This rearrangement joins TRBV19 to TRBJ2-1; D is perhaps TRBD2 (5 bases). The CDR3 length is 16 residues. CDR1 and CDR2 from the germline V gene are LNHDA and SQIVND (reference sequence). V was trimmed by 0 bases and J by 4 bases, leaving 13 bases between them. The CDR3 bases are TGTGCCAGTAGTATAGAAGGGAGCGGAAATTACAATGAGCAGTTCTTC. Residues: CASSIEGSGNYNEQFF. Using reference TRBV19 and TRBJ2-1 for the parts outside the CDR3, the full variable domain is DGGITQSPKYLFRKEGQNVTLSCEQNLNHDAMYWYRQDPGQGLRLIYYSQIVNDFQKGDIAEGYSVSREKKESFPLTVTSAQKNPTAFYLCASSIEGSGNYNEQFFGPGTRLTVL.

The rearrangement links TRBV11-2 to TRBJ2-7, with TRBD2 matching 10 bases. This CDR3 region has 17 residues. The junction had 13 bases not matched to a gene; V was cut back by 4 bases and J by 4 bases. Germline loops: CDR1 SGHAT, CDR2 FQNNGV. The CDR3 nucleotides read TGTGCCAGCAGCTACCGCCGTGGACTAGCGGAACGATACGAGCAGTACTTC. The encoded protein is CASSYRRGLAERYEQYF.

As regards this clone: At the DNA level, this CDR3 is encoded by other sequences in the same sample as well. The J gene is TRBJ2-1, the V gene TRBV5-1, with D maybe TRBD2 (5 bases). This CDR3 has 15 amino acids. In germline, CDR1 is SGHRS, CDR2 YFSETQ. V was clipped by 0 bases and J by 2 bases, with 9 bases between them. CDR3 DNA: TGCGCCAGCAGCTTGGGCGGGTCCGCCTACAATGAGCAGTTCTTC. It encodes CASSLGGSAYNEQFF. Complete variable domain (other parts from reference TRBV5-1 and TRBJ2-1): KAGVTQTPRYLIKTRGQQVTLSCSPISGHRSVSWYQQTPGQGLQFLFEYFSETQRNKGNFPGRFSGRQFSNSRSEMNVSTLELGDSALYLCASSLGGSAYNEQFFGPGTRLTVL.

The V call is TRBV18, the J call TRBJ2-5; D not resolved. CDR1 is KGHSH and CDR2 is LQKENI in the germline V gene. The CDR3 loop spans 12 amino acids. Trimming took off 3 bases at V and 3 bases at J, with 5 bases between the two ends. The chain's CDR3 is CASSPRKETQYF. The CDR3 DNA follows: TGTGCCAGCTCACCCCGAAAAGAGACCCAGTACTTC.

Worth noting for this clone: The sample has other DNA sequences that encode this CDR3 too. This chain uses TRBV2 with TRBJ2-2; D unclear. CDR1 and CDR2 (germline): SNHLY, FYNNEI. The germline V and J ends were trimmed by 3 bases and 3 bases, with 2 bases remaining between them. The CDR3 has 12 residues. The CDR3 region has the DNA TGTGCCAGCAGTGATGACACCGGGGAGCTGTTTTTT. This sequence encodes CASSDDTGELFF.

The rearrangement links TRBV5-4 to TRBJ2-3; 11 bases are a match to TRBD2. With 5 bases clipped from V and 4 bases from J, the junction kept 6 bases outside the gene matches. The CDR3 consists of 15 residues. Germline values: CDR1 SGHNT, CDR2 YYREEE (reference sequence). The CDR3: CASRTPGLAADTQYF. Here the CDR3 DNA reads TGTGCCAGCAGGACTCCGGGACTAGCGGCAGATACGCAGTATTTT.

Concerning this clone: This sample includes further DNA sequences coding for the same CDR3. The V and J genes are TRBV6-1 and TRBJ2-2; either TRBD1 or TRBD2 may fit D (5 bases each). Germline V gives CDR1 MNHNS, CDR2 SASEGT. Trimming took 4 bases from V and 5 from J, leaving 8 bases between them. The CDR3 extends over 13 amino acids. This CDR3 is CASSGEGTGELFF. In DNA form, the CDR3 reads TGTGCCAGCAGTGGAGAGGGGACCGGGGAGCTGTTTTTT.